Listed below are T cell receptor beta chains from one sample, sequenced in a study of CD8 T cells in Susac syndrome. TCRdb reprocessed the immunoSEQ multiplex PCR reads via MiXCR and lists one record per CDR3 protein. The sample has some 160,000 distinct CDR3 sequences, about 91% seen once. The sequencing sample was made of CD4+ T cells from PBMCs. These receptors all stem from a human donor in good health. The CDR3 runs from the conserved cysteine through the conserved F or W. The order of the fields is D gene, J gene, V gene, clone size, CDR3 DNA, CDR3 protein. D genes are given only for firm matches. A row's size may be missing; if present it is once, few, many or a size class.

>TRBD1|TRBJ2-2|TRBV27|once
TGTGCCAGCAGTAGGACAGGGGTATTAACCGGGGAGCTGTTTTTT
CASSRTGVLTGELFF
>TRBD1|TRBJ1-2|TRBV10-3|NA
TGTGCCATCAGATTGGGACAGGGAAATGATGGCTACACCTTC
CAIRLGQGNDGYTF
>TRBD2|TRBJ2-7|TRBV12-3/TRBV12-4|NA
TGTGCCAGCAGTAGGGGACTAGCGGTAACCTACGAGCAGTACTTC
CASSRGLAVTYEQYF
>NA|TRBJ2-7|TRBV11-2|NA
TGTGCCAGCAGCTTTAGAGGGTACGAGCAGTACTTC
CASSFRGYEQYF
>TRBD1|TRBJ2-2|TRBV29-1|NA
TGCAGCGTAGGACAGGGCAGGACCGGGGAGCTGTTTTTT
CSVGQGRTGELFF
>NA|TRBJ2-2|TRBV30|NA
TGTGCCTGGAGTGTTTTGGCCACCGGGGAGCTGTTTTTT
CAWSVLATGELFF
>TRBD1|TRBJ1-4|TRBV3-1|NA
TGTGCCAGCAGCCACCTAGCTCAGGGGGTTCGAGAAAAACTGTTTTTT
CASSHLAQGVREKLFF
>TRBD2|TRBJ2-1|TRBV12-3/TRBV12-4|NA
TGTGCCAGCAGTTTACTAGCGGGAGCCGGCAATGAGCAGTTCTTC
CASSLLAGAGNEQFF
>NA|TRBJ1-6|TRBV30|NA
TGTGCCTGGAGTCGGGTGCCCACCGGGCCACCCCTCCACTTT
CAWSRVPTGPPLHF
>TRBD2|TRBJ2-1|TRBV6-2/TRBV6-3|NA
TGTGCCAGCAGAGCCAGTTTTGCGGGGGGTACCTACAATGAGCAGTTCTTC
CASRASFAGGTYNEQFF
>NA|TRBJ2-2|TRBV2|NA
TGTGCCAGCAGTCCTAACAGGGACCCCGGGGAGCTGTTTTTT
CASSPNRDPGELFF
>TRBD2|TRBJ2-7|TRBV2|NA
TGTGCCAGCAGTGTGGGACTAGCGGGAGATCTGGGTACCTACGAGCAGTACTTC
CASSVGLAGDLGTYEQYF
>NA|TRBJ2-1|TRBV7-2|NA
TGTGCCAGCAGCTGGGGACTGAGCGAGCAGTTCTTC
CASSWGLSEQFF
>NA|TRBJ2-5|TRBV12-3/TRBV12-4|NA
TGTGCCAGCAGCCACGGACAGCTCAAAGAGACCCAGTACTTC
CASSHGQLKETQYF
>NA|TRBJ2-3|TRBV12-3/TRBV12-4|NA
TGTGCCAGCAGTCAACAGCCAGATACGCAGTATTTT
CASSQQPDTQYF
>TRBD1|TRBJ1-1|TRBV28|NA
TGTGCCAGCAGTACCGGGACAGCTAGAAGAGCTTTCTTT
CASSTGTARRAFF
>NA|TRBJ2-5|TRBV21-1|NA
TGTGCCAGCTCCCCCGGGACAGGGTACGGGGAGACCCAGTACTTC
CASSPGTGYGETQYF
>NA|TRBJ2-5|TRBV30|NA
TGTGCCTGGACTCCTAGGGGCCTGGAGACCCAGTACTTC
CAWTPRGLETQYF
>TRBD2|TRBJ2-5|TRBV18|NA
TGTGCCAGCTCACCGGCTAGCGGGGGAGAGACCCAGTATTTC
CASSPASGGETQYF
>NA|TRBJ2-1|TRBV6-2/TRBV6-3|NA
TGTGCCAGCAGTTACGACGGCCGCCAGGATGAGCAGTTCTTC
CASSYDGRQDEQFF
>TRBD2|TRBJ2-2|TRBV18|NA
TGTGCCAGCTCACCACGAGTAGCGGGAGTCACCGGGGAGCTGTTTTTT
CASSPRVAGVTGELFF
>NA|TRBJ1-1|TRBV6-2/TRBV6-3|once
TGTGCCAGCAGCTTTACAGGGTACGGGAACACTGAAGCTTTCTTT
CASSFTGYGNTEAFF
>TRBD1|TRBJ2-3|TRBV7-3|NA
TGTGCCAGCAGCTTAGCCGGGACAGGGAGGGTGATGCAGTATTTT
CASSLAGTGRVMQYF
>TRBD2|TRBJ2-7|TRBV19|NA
TGTGCCAGTAGTACTCCGGTCGGTAGCGGGAGGGAATACGAGCAGTACTTC
CASSTPVGSGREYEQYF
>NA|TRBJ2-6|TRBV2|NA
TGTGCCAGCAGTGAGGAGGGCTCTGGGGCCAACGTCCTGACTTTC
CASSEEGSGANVLTF
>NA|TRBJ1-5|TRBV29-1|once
TGCAGCGTTGGGGAGTTCAATCAGCCCCAGCATTTT
CSVGEFNQPQHF
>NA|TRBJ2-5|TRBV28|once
TGTGCCAGCTCAGACAGCTCTCAAGAGACCCAGTACTTC
CASSDSSQETQYF
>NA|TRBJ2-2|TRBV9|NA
TGTGCCAGCAGCATAACAGGCAGGGACACCGGGGAGCTGTTTTTT
CASSITGRDTGELFF